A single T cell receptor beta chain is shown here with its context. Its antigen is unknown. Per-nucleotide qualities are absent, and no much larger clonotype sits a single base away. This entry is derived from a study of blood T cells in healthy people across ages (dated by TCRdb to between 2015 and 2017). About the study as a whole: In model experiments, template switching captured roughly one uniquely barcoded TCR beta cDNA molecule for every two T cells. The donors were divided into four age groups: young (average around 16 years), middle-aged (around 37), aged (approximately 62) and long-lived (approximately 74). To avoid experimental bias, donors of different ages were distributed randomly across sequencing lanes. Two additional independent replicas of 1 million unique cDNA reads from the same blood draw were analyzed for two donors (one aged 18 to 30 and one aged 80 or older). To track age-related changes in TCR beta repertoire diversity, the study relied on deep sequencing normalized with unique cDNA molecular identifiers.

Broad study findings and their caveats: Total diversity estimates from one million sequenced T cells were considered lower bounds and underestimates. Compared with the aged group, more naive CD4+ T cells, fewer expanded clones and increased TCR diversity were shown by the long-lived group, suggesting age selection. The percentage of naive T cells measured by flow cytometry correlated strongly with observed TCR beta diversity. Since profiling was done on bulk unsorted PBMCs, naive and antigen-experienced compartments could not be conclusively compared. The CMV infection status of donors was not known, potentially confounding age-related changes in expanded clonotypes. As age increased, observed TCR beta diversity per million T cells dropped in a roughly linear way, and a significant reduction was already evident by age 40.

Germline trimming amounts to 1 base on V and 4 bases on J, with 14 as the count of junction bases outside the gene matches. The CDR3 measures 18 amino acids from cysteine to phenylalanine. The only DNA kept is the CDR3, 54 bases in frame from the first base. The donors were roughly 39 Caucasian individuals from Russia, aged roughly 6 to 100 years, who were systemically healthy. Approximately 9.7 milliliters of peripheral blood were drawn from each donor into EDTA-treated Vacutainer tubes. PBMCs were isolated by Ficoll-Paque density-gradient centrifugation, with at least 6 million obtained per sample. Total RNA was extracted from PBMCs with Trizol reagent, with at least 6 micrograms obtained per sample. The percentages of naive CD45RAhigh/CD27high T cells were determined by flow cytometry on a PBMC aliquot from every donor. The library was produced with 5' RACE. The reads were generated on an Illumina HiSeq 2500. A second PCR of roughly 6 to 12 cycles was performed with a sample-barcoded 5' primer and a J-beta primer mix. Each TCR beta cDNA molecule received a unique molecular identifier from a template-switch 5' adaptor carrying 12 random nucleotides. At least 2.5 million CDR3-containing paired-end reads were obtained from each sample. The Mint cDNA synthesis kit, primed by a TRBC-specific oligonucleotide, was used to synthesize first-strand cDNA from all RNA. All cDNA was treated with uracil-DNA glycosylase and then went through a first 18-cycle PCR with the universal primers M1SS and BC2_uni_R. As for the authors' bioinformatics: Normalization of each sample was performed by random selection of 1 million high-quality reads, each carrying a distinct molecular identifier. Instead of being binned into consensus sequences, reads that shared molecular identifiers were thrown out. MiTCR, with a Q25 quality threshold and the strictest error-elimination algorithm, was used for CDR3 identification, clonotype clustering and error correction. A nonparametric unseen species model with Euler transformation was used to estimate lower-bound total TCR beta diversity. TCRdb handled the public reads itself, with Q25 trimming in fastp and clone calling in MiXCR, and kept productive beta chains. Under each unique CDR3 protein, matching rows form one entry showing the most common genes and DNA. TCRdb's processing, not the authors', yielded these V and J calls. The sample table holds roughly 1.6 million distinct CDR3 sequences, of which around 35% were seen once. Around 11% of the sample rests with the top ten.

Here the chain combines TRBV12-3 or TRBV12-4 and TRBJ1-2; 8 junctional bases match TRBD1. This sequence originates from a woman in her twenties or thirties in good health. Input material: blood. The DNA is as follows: TGTGCCAGCAGTTTAGTCCGGACAGGGAGCGTCTTAGGCTATGGCTACACCTTC. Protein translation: CASSLVRTGSVLGYGYTF.